Listed here is a single T cell receptor beta chain. How the authors handled the data: Reference gene primer amplification gave estimated nucleated cell counts. The assay was immunoSEQ multiplex PCR, and TCRdb's table has in-frame clones only and misses some. V and J calls and clone size follow that table, whereas D and trimming were derived from the DNA. The table records around 300,000 clones, around 87% of them present only once. The data originate from a study of blood T cell repertoires in COVID-19. This CDR3 is built from 17 residues. The V gene end was trimmed by 5 bases and the J gene end by 1 base; junction bases not matched to a gene: 12. Per germline, CDR1 SGHDT and CDR2 YYEEEE.

Sequences were obtained from PBMCs or T cells enriched from blood (not recorded which). The rearrangement uses TRBV5-6 and TRBJ1-3; 7 nucleotides line up with TRBD1. The origin of this receptor is a woman aged 18-30 years with acute COVID-19. CDR3 residues: CASSLARQGFSGNTIYF. The CDR3 DNA reads TGTGCCAGCAGTCTCGCCCGACAGGGTTTTTCTGGAAACACCATATATTTT.